Listed here is a single T cell receptor (beta chain). Its antigen remains unknown. This CDR3 is 13 amino acids long. Before the COVID-19 pandemic, during about 2010-2018, CD4+ T cells were taken from unexposed donors. Isolation of CD4+ T cells took place after about eleven days in culture. The data are from a study of CD4 T cells in relation to SARS-CoV-2 and coronaviruses. Assay: immunoSEQ multiplex PCR; the TCRdb copy retains only in-frame clones and omits some. The sample includes tens of thousands of clones, approximately 79% of them seen just once. V and J are TRBV21-1 and TRBJ2-2. TRBV21-1 is a pseudogene segment. The sequence was obtained from a human donor in good health. The source material was CD4+ T cells from PBMCs, cultured in vitro. The CDR3 is CASSKANTGELFF. CDR3 in DNA: TGTGCCAGCAGCAAGGCGAACACCGGGGAGCTGTTTTTT.